This TCR beta chain was sequenced during a study of T cells in localized non-small cell lung cancer. Notes on the study in general: Highest T cell clonality was seen in uninvolved adjacent lung, surpassing that measured in tumor.

To note about this clone: The antigen remains undetermined.

The CDR3 is 15 residues long. J gave up 4 bases and V 7 bases, and 8 bases lay outside the gene matches. Germline CDR1 reads MNHGY; CDR2 reads SAAAGT. Assay: immunoSEQ multiplex PCR; the TCRdb copy retains only in-frame clones and omits some. The data show roughly 1,400 clones, 26% seen once. The origin of this receptor is a woman between 35 and 75 years old with stage II lung adenocarcinoma. The sample was lung tumor tissue, taken before any cancer treatment. The chain recombines TRBV6-8 with TRBJ2-1; the match to TRBD1 covers 9 bases. CDR3 nucleotides: TGTGCCAGCACCCCTAGGGGACAGGGTTACAATGAGCAGTTCTTC. Translated, it gives CASTPRGQGYNEQFF.